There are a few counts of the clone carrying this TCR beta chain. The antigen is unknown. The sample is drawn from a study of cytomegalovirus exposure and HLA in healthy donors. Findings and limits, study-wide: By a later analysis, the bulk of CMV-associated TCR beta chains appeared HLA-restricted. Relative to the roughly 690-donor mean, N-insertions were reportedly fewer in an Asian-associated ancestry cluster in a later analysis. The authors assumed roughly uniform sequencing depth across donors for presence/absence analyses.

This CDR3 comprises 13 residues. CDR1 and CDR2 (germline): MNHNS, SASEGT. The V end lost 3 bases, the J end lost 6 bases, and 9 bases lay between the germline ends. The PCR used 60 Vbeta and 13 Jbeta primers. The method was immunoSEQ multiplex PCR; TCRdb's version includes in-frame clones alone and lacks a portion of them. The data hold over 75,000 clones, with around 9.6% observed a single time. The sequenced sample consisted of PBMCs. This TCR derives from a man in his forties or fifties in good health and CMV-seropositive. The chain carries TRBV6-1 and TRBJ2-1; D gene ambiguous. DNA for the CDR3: TGTGCCAGCAGTGAGGAGTATTTCAATGAGCAGTTCTTC. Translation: CASSEEYFNEQFF.